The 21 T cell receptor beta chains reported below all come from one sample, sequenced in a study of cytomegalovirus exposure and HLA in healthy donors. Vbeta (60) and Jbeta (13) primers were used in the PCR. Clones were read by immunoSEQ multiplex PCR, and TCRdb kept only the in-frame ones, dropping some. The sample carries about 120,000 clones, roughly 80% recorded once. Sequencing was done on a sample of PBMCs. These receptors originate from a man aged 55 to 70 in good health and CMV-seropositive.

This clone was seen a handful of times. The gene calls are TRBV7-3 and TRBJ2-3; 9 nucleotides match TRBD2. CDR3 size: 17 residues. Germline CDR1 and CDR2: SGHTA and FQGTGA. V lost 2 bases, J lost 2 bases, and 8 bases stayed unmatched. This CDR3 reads CASSLGASGTYTDTQYF. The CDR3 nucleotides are TGTGCCAGCAGCTTAGGGGCTAGCGGGACCTACACAGATACGCAGTATTTT.

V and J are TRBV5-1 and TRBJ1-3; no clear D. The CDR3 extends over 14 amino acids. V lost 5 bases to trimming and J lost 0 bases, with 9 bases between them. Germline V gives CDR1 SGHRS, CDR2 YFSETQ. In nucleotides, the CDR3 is TGCGCCAGCAGGCAGTCCAACTCTGGAAACACCATATATTTT. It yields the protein CASRQSNSGNTIYF.

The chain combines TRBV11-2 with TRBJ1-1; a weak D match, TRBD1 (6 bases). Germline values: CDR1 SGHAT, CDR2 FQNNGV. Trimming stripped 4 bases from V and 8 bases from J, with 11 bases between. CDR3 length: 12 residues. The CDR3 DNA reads TGTGCCAGCAGCTGGGACAATATAGAAGCTTTCTTT. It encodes CASSWDNIEAFF.

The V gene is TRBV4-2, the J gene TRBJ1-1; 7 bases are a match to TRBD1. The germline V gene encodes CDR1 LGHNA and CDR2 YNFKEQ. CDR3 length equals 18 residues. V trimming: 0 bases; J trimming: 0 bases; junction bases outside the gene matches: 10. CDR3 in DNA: TGTGCCAGCAGCCAAGATCAGGGGGGTGGCTCGGTGAACACTGAAGCTTTCTTT. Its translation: CASSQDQGGGSVNTEAFF.

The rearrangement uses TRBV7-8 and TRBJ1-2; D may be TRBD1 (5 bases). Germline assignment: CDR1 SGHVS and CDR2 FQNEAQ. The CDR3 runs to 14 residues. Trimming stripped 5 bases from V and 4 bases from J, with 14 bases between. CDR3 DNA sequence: TGTGCCAGCAGCCAAAGCAGGGTTAGCTATGGCTACACCTTC. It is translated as CASSQSRVSYGYTF.

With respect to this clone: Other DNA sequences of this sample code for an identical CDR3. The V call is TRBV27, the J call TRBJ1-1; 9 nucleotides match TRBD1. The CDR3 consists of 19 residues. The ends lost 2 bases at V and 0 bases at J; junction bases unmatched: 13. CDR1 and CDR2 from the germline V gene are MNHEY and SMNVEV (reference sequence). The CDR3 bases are TGTGCCAGCAGTTTAGACCCTCACCGGGACAGGGAGATGAACACTGAAGCTTTCTTT. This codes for CASSLDPHRDREMNTEAFF.

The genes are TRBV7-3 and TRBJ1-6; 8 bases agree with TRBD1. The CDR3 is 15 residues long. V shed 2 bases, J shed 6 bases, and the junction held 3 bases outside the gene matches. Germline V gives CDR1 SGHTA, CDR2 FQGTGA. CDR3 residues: CASSLATGANSPLHF. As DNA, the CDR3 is TGTGCCAGCAGCTTAGCGACAGGGGCTAATTCACCCCTCCACTTT.

The CDR3 loop reads CASSLTTSYNEQFF. CDR3 sequence (DNA): TGTGCCAGCAGTCTAACTACCTCCTACAATGAGCAGTTCTTC. The chain uses TRBV2 and TRBJ2-1; no definite D call. Germline CDR1 SNHLY, CDR2 FYNNEI. The CDR3 is 14 residues long. The germline V and J ends were trimmed by 5 bases and 0 bases, with 8 bases remaining between them. Based on the CDR3 plus reference TRBV2 and TRBJ2-1, the full variable domain is EPEVTQTPSHQVTQMGQEVILRCVPISNHLYFYWYRQILGQKVEFLVSFYNNEISEKSEIFDDQFSVERPDGSNFTLKIRSTKLEDSAMYFCASSLTTSYNEQFFGPGTRLTVL.

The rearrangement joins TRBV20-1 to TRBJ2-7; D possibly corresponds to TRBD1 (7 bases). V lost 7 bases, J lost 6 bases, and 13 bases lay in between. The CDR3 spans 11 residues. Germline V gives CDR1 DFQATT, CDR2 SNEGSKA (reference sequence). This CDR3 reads CSGGQGGEQYF. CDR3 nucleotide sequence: TGCAGTGGTGGGCAGGGGGGCGAGCAGTACTTC.

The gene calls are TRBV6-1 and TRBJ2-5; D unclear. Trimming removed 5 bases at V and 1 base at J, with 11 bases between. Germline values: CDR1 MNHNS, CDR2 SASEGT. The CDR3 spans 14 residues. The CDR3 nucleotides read TGTGCCAGCAGTCCTGCCGGTACCCAAGAGACCCAGTACTTC. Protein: CASSPAGTQETQYF.

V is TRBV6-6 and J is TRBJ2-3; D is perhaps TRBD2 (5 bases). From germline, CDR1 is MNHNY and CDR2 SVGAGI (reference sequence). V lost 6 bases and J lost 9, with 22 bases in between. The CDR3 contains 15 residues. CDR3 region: CASSPEDRAITTQYF. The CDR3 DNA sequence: TGTGCCAGCAGCCCGGAGGATAGGGCTATAACCACGCAGTATTTT.

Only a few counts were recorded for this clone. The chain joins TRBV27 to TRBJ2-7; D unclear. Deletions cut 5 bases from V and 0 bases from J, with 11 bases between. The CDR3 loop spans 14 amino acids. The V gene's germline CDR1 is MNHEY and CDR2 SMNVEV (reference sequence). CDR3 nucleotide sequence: TGTGCCAGCAGTCGAGCCCCCTCCTCCTACGAGCAGTACTTC. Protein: CASSRAPSSYEQYF.

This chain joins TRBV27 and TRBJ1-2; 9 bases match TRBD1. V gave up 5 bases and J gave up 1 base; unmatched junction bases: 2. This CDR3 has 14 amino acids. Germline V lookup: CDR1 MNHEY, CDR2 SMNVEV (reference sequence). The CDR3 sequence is CASSGTGNNYGYTF. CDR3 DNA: TGTGCCAGCAGTGGGACAGGGAATAACTATGGCTACACCTTC.

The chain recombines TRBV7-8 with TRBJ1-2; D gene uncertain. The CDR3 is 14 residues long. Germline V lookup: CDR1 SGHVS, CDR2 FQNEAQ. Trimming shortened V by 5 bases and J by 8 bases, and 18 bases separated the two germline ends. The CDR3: CASSTGNSIWGYTF. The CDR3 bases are TGTGCCAGCAGCACCGGGAACTCAATCTGGGGCTACACCTTC.

CDR3 bases: TGTGCCAGCAGTTTACCTACTAGCGGGAGGACCTACGAGCAGTACTTC. Its protein product is CASSLPTSGRTYEQYF. The chain is built from TRBV28 and TRBJ2-7, with 12 nucleotides matching TRBD2. Germline lookup yields CDR1 MDHEN and CDR2 SYDVKM. The CDR3 has 16 amino acids. V dropped 2 bases and J dropped 2; count of bases not matched to a gene: 4.

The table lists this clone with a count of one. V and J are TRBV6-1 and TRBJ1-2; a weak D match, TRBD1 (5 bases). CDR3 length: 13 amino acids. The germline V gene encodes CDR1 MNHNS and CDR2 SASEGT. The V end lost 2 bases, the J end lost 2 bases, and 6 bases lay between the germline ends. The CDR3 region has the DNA TGTGCCAGCAGTGAAAGGGGCAACTATGGCTACACCTTC. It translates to CASSERGNYGYTF.

The CDR3 DNA is TGTGCCAGCAGCTTAGACCTAGCGGGATTGTGGAATGAGCAGTTCTTC. Its protein is CASSLDLAGLWNEQFF. This chain connects TRBV11-2 to TRBJ2-1, with 9 positions matching TRBD2. This CDR3 contains 16 residues. With 0 bases clipped from V and 7 bases from J, the junction kept 7 bases outside the gene matches. From germline, CDR1 is SGHAT and CDR2 FQNNGV.

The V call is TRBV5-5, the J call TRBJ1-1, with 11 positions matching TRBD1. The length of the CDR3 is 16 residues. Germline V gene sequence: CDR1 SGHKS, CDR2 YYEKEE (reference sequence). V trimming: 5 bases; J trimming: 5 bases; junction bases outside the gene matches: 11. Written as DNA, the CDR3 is TGTGCCAGCAGTCCTCGTTCGGGACAGGGGGGGACTGAAGCTTTCTTT. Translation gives CASSPRSGQGGTEAFF.

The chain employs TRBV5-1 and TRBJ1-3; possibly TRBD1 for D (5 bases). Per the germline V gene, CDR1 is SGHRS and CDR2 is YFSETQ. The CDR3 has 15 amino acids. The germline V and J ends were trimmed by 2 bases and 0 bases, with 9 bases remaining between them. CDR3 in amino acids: CASSFETGSGNTIYF. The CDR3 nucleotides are TGCGCCAGCAGCTTTGAAACAGGCTCTGGAAACACCATATATTTT.

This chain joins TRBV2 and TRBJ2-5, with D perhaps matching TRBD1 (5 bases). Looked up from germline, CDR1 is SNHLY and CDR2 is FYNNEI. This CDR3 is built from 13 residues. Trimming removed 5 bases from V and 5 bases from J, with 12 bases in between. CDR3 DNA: TGTGCCAGCAGTCCAGGGTTGGGGGAGACCCAGTACTTC. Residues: CASSPGLGETQYF.

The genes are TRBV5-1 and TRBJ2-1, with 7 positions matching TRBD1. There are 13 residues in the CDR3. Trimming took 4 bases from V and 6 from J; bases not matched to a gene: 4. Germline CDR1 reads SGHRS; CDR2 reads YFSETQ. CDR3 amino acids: CASSADRINEQFF. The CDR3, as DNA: TGCGCCAGCAGCGCGGACAGGATCAATGAGCAGTTCTTC.